The 2 T cell receptor beta chains reported below all come from one sample, sequenced in a study of identical twins. MiXCR, run by TCRdb on the 5' RACE reads, gives a single entry per CDR3 protein. The sample records around 490,000 distinct CDR3 sequences, nearly 15% being singletons. This sample also belongs to another study, concerning yellow fever vaccine responses in identical twins.

What was sequenced was CD4+ T cells sorted from blood. These receptors all stem from a woman aged 18 to 35 in good health.

This clonotype has a handful of counts. The chain employs TRBV29-1 and TRBJ2-3; D possibly uses TRBD1 or TRBD2 (6 bases each). The CDR3 spans 14 residues. Trimming removed 4 bases from V and 2 bases from J, with 13 bases in between. CDR1 SQVTM and CDR2 ANQGSEA come from the germline V gene. For the CDR3, the DNA is TGCAGCGTTGGCGGGACAATTTACACAGATACGCAGTATTTT. Encoded protein: CSVGGTIYTDTQYF.

The J gene is TRBJ2-5, the V gene TRBV7-2; the match to TRBD2 covers 8 bases. J lost 3 bases, V lost 5 bases, and 11 bases had no gene match. Looked up from germline, CDR1 is SGHTA and CDR2 is FQGNSA. This CDR3 is 16 amino acids long. CDR3 protein: CASSRRAAGGEETQYF. CDR3 nucleotide sequence: TGTGCCAGCAGCCGTCGAGCGGCGGGGGGCGAAGAGACCCAGTACTTC.